What follows are 18 T cell receptor beta chains derived from one specimen sequenced in a study of cytomegalovirus exposure and HLA in healthy donors. The PCR used 60 Vbeta and 13 Jbeta primers. Libraries were prepared by immunoSEQ multiplex PCR; TCRdb keeps only in-frame clonotypes and omits some of them. The top ten hold roughly 4.6% of the sample, which has fewer than 150,000 clones, 75% to 80% seen once. Sequenced material: PBMCs. Receptor source: a woman aged 45 to 65 in good health and CMV-seronegative.

The chain employs TRBV5-4 and TRBJ2-2; a weak D match, TRBD1 (5 bases). Trimming took 0 bases from V and 3 from J, leaving 6 bases between them. CDR3 length: 14 amino acids. Germline CDR1 and CDR2: SGHNT and YYREEE (reference sequence). The CDR3 sequence: CASSLEGDTGELFF. CDR3 in DNA: TGTGCCAGCAGCTTGGAAGGGGACACCGGGGAGCTGTTTTTT. Complete variable domain (other parts from reference TRBV5-4 and TRBJ2-2): ETGVTQSPTHLIKTRGQQVTLRCSSQSGHNTVSWYQQALGQGPQFIFQYYREEENGRGNFPPRFSGLQFPNYSSELNVNALELDDSALYLCASSLEGDTGELFFGEGSRLTVL.

This chain joins TRBV10-3 and TRBJ1-6; 9 bases are shared with TRBD1. This CDR3 is built from 14 residues. Germline-derived CDR1 and CDR2 are ENHRY and SYGVKD. V gave up 4 bases and J gave up 7 bases; unmatched junction bases: 2. The CDR3 nucleotides read TGTGCCATCAGTGGGGGACAGGGAAATTCACCCCTCCACTTT. This gives the protein CAISGGQGNSPLHF.

The chain employs TRBV27 and TRBJ2-1, with TRBD2 matching 9 bases. This CDR3 has 16 residues. The V and J ends lost 7 bases and 1 base, in that order; junction bases with no gene match: 8. Looked up from germline, CDR1 is MNHEY and CDR2 is SMNVEV (reference sequence). CDR3 loop: CASTSGLAGSYNEQFF. DNA for the CDR3: TGTGCCAGCACCTCTGGGCTAGCGGGGTCCTACAATGAGCAGTTCTTC.

This chain joins TRBV9 and TRBJ2-1; 8 nucleotides align to TRBD2. This CDR3 region has 13 residues. Germline lookup yields CDR1 SGDLS and CDR2 YYNGEE. Trimming took 0 bases from V and 7 from J; bases not matched to a gene: 0. The CDR3 DNA sequence: TGTGCCAGCAGCGTAGGCGGGGGGAATGAGCAGTTCTTC. Its translation is CASSVGGGNEQFF.

V is TRBV28 and J is TRBJ2-7; the match to TRBD2 covers 8 bases. The germline CDR1 and CDR2 sequences are MDHEN and SYDVKM. This CDR3 spans 17 amino acids. The trim removed 1 base at V and 3 bases at J, leaving 11 bases unmatched. The CDR3 here is CASSLLIRGGVFYEQYF. CDR3 bases: TGTGCCAGCAGTTTATTGATTCGGGGGGGCGTTTTCTACGAGCAGTACTTC.

The chain has TRBV2 and TRBJ2-1; 9 nucleotides agree with TRBD2. Germline lookup yields CDR1 SNHLY and CDR2 FYNNEI. The length of the CDR3 is 14 residues. The V and J ends lost 2 bases and 10 bases, in that order; junction bases with no gene match: 6. CDR3 protein: CASSEFAGGREQFF. The CDR3 coding sequence is TGTGCCAGCAGTGAATTTGCGGGGGGGCGCGAGCAGTTCTTC.

This chain links TRBV7-3 with TRBJ2-3; perhaps TRBD1 as D (7 bases). The CDR3 runs 15 residues. Between the trimmed V and J ends, which lost 1 base and 5 bases, there was a span of 13 bases. CDR1 and CDR2 from the germline V gene are SGHTA and FQGTGA. The CDR3, as DNA: TGTGCCAGCAGCTTAAACCCAGGGGGGAGAGATACGCAGTATTTT. This encodes CASSLNPGGRDTQYF.

In its sample, this clone was seen a few times. V gene TRBV4-3 combines with J gene TRBJ1-1; possibly TRBD1 for D (6 bases). The CDR3 is 15 amino acids. Trimming stripped 4 bases from V and 3 bases from J, with 15 bases between. In germline, CDR1 is LGHNA, CDR2 YSLEER. This chain's CDR3 is CASSRNRVRDTEAFF. CDR3 DNA sequence: TGCGCCAGCAGCCGAAACAGGGTCCGCGACACTGAAGCTTTCTTT.

The V gene is TRBV4-1, the J gene TRBJ2-7, with D maybe TRBD2 (6 bases). Germline assignment: CDR1 MGHRA and CDR2 YSYEKL. V lost 4 bases to trimming and J lost 2 bases, with 15 bases between them. The CDR3 length is 15 residues. The CDR3 DNA sequence: TGCGCCAGCAGCCCGGGGCGGGGCAGTACCTACGAGCAGTACTTC. Protein product: CASSPGRGSTYEQYF.

CDR3 in amino acids: CASSSTGSTYEQYF. The CDR3 nucleotides are TGTGCCAGTAGCTCGACAGGGTCGACCTACGAGCAGTACTTC. The rearrangement joins TRBV19 to TRBJ2-7, with 7 bases identical to TRBD1. Looked up from germline, CDR1 is LNHDA and CDR2 is SQIVND (reference sequence). This CDR3 is 14 amino acids long. After removal of 6 bases from V and 2 bases from J, the junction contained 7 bases not matched to a gene. Complete variable domain (other parts from reference TRBV19 and TRBJ2-7): DGGITQSPKYLFRKEGQNVTLSCEQNLNHDAMYWYRQDPGQGLRLIYYSQIVNDFQKGDIAEGYSVSREKKESFPLTVTSAQKNPTAFYLCASSSTGSTYEQYFGPGTRLTVT.

V and J are TRBV6-1 and TRBJ2-5, with D possibly matching TRBD2 (6 bases). This CDR3 contains 14 residues. V lost 3 bases to trimming and J lost 5 bases, with 13 bases between them. Per germline, CDR1 MNHNS and CDR2 SASEGT. The CDR3 protein is CASSDGRGVETQYF. The CDR3 DNA reads as TGTGCCAGCAGTGACGGGAGAGGGGTGGAGACCCAGTACTTC.

V usage is TRBV10-3 and J usage is TRBJ1-3; 7 bases are shared with TRBD1. The CDR3 is 13 amino acids. The V segment lost 6 bases and the J segment 8 bases; nucleotides outside the gene matches: 7. In germline, CDR1 is ENHRY, CDR2 SYGVKD. The CDR3 spells CAIRPTGIDTIYF. The DNA for the CDR3 is TGTGCCATCAGGCCGACAGGGATTGACACCATATATTTT.

This rearrangement joins TRBV5-1 to TRBJ2-7; 15 bases match TRBD2. The junction had 4 bases not matched to a gene; V was cut back by 3 bases and J by 0 bases. This CDR3 has 17 amino acids. Germline CDR1 is SGHRS and CDR2 is YFSETQ. The CDR3 DNA is TGCGCCAGCAGCTCTGGACTAGCGGGGGGGCTCTCCTACGAGCAGTACTTC. Translating gives CASSSGLAGGLSYEQYF.

This chain connects TRBV7-9 to TRBJ1-1, with D perhaps TRBD1 (6 bases). The V gene lost 8 bases and the J gene lost 3 bases, with 13 bases spanning the gap. The CDR3 is 13 amino acids. Looked up from germline, CDR1 is SEHNR and CDR2 is FQNEAQ (reference sequence). CDR3 bases: TGTGCCAGCGTGGGGGCTCGGGACACTGAAGCTTTCTTT. This translates into CASVGARDTEAFF.

The V and J genes are TRBV2 and TRBJ2-7; D ambiguous. The ends were cut back, 0 bases at V and 5 bases at J, with 5 bases in the middle. This CDR3 is 12 amino acids long. Germline V lookup: CDR1 SNHLY, CDR2 FYNNEI. For the CDR3, the DNA is TGTGCCAGCAGTGAAGCGGAGAACGAGCAGTACTTC. It translates to CASSEAENEQYF.

The J gene is TRBJ2-2, the V gene TRBV7-3; TRBD2 agrees at 10 bases. CDR1 and CDR2 (germline): SGHTA, FQGTGA. The V gene end was trimmed by 5 bases and the J gene end by 2 bases; junction bases not matched to a gene: 5. This CDR3 is built from 16 residues. Written as DNA, the CDR3 is TGTGCCAGCAGCCGAACTAGCGGGGCAAACACCGGGGAGCTGTTTTTT. The encoded protein is CASSRTSGANTGELFF. Based on the CDR3 plus reference TRBV7-3 and TRBJ2-2, the full variable domain is GAGVSQTPSNKVTEKGKYVELRCDPISGHTALYWYRQSLGQGPEFLIYFQGTGAADDSGLPNDRFFAVRPEGSVSTLKIQRTERGDSAVYLCASSRTSGANTGELFFGEGSRLTVL.

V usage is TRBV6-6 and J usage is TRBJ2-1, with TRBD2 matching 9 bases. This CDR3 is 14 amino acids long. J lost 4 bases, V lost 6 bases, and 4 bases had no gene match. In germline, CDR1 is MNHNY, CDR2 SVGAGI (reference sequence). CDR3 amino acids: CASRQAGGYNEQFF. The DNA for the CDR3 is TGTGCCAGCAGACAGGCGGGGGGGTACAATGAGCAGTTCTTC.

V gene TRBV5-6 combines with J gene TRBJ2-5; the match to TRBD1 covers 11 bases. The J call may be wrong; the DNA end is better matched by TRBJ2-7. The germline V gene encodes CDR1 SGHDT and CDR2 YYEEEE. The CDR3 is 16 amino acids. Here the CDR3 reads CASSPKGQGDSYEQYF. DNA for the CDR3: TGTGCCAGCAGCCCAAAGGGACAGGGGGACTCCTACGAGCAGTACTTC.